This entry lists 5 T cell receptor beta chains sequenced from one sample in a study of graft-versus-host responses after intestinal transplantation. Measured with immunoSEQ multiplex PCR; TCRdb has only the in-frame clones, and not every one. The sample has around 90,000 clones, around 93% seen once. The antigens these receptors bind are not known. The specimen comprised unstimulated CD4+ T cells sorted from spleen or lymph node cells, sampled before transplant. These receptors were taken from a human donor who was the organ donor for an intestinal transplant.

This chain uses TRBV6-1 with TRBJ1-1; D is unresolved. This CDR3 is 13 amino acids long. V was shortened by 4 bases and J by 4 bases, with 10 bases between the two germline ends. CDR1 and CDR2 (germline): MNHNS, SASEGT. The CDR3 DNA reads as TGTGCCAGCAGTGCCCTGGTTGGCACTGAAGCTTTCTTT. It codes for CASSALVGTEAFF.

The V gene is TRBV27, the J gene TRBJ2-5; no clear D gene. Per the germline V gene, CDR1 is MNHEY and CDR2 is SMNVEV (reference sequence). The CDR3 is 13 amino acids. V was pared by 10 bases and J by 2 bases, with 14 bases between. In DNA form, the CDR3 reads TGTGCCACCTCGGACGCAATACAAGAGACCCAGTACTTC. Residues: CATSDAIQETQYF.

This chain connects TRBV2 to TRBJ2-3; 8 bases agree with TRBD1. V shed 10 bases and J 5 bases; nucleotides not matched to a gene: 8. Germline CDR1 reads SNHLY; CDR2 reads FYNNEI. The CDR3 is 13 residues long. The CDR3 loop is CATTGGEGDTQYF. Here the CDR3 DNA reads TGTGCCACCACAGGGGGAGAGGGAGATACGCAGTATTTT. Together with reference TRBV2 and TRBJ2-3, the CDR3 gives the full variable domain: EPEVTQTPSHQVTQMGQEVILRCVPISNHLYFYWYRQILGQKVEFLVSFYNNEISEKSEIFDDQFSVERPDGSNFTLKIRSTKLEDSAMYFCATTGGEGDTQYFGPGTRLTVL.

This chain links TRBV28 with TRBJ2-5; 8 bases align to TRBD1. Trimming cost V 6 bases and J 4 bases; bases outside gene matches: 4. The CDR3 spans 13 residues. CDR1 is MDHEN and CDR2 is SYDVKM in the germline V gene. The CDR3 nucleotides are TGTGCCAGCAGGGACAGGGTCCCAGAGACCCAGTACTTC. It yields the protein CASRDRVPETQYF.

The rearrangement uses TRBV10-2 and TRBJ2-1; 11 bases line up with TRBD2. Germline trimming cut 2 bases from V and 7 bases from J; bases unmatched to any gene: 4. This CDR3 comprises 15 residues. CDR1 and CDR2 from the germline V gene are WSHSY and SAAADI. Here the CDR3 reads CASSEASGGLNEQFF. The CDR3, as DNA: TGCGCCAGCAGTGAGGCTAGCGGGGGGTTGAATGAGCAGTTCTTC.